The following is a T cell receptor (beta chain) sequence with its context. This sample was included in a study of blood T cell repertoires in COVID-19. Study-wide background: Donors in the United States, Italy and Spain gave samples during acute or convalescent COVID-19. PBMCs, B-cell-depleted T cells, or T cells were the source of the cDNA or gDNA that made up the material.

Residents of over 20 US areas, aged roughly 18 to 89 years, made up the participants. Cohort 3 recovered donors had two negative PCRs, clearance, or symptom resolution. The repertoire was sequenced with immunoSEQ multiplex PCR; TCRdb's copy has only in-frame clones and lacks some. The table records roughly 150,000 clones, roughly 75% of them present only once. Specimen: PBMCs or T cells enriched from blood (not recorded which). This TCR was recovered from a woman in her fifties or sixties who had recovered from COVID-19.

The CDR3 loop reads CASSPPDNRDRTFF. The CDR3 DNA sequence: TGTGCCAGCTCACCACCGGATAATCGGGACAGGACTTTCTTT. The rearrangement links TRBV18 to TRBJ1-1, with 8 nucleotides matching TRBD1. Germline V gene data show CDR1 as KGHSH and CDR2 as LQKENI. J was trimmed by 12 bases and V by 0 bases; bases with no gene match: 9. The CDR3 is made up of 14 amino acids. The variable domain in full, completed from reference TRBV18 and TRBJ1-1, reads NAGVMQNPRHLVRRRGQEARLRCSPMKGHSHVYWYRQLPEEGLKFMVYLQKENIIDESGMPKERFSAEFPKEGPSILRIQQVVRGDSAAYFCASSPPDNRDRTFFGQGTRLTVV.